Here is one T cell receptor beta chain with its context. As yet, its antigen is unknown. This entry belongs to a study of cytomegalovirus exposure and HLA in healthy donors. Study-level findings and limits: The productive fraction for most TCR beta V segments was about 87% or about 30% in an earlier analysis. Investigators reported 150 to 200 TCR beta chains as tied to cytomegalovirus. Highest at DRB1 and lowest at HLA-C, TCR association rates differed among HLA loci in a later analysis.

V gave up 5 bases and J gave up 6 bases; unmatched junction bases: 6. The germline V gene encodes CDR1 MGHDK and CDR2 SYGVNS. The CDR3 is 14 residues long. Primers for the PCR totalled 60 Vbeta and 13 Jbeta. Clones were read by immunoSEQ multiplex PCR, and TCRdb kept only the in-frame ones, dropping some. Here the sample spans around 120,000 clones, 75% to 85% being singletons. This receptor was obtained from a male donor in good health and CMV-seropositive. The chain recombines TRBV25-1 with TRBJ1-2; 10 nucleotides line up with TRBD1. The material sequenced was PBMCs. CDR3 amino acids: CASSWDRGTDGYTF. The DNA for the CDR3 is TGTGCCAGCAGTTGGGACAGGGGAACAGATGGCTACACCTTC.